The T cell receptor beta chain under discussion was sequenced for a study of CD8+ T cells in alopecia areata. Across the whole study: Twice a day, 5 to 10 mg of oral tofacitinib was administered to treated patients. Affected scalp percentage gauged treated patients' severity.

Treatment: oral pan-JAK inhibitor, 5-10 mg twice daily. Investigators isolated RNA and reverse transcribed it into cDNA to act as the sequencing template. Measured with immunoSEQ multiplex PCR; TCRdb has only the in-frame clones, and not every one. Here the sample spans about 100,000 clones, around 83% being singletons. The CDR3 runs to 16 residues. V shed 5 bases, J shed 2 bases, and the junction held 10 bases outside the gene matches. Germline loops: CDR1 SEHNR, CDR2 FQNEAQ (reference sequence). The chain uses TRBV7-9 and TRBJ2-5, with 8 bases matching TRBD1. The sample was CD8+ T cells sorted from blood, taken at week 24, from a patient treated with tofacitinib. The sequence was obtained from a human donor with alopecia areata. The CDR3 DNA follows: TGTGCCAGCAGCCACCGACCAGGACAGGGTCAAGAGACCCAGTACTTC. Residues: CASSHRPGQGQETQYF.